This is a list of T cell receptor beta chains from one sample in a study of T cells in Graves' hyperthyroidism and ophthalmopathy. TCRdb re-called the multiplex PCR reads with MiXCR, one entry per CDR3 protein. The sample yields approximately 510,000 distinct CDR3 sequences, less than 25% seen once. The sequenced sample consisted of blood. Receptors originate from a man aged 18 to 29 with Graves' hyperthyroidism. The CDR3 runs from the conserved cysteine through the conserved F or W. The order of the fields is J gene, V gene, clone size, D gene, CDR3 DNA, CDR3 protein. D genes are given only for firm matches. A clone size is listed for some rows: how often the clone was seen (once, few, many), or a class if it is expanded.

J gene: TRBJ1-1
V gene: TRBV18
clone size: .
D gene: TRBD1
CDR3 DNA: TGTGCCAGCCGACCATCGCAGGGGGTGAGCACTGAAGCTTTCTTT
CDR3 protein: CASRPSQGVSTEAFF

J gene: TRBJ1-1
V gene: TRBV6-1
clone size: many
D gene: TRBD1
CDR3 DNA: TGTGCCAGCAAAAGTAGGGACAGGGGGCTGAACACTGAAGCTTTCTTT
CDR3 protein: CASKSRDRGLNTEAFF

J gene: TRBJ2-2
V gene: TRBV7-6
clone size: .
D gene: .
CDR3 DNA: TGTGCCAGCAGCTTAATGGGCATCGGGGAGCTGTTTTTT
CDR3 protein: CASSLMGIGELFF

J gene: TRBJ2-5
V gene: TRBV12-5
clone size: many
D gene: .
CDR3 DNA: TGTGCTAGTGGTCAGGGACAAGGGACCCAGTACTTC
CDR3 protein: CASGQGQGTQYF

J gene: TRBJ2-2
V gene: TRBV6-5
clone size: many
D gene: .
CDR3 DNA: TGTGCCAGCAGTTACTTTTCCGGGTCGAACGGGGAGCTGTTTTTT
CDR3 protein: CASSYFSGSNGELFF

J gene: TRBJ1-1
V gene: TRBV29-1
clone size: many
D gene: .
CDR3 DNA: TGCAGCGTTCAGGTGGGGGCTGAAGCTTTCTTT
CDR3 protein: CSVQVGAEAFF

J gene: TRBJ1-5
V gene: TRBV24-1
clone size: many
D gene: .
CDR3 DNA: TGTGCCACCAGTGATGGGAGGAAGCCCCAGCATTTT
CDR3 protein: CATSDGRKPQHF

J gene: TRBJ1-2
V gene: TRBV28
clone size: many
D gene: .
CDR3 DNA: TGTGCCAGCAGTTCCAAGTTAAACTATGGCTACACCTTC
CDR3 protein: CASSSKLNYGYTF

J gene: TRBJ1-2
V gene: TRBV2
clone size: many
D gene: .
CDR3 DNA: TGTGCCAGCAGTCTGGACCCCGCGAGGGGCTACACCTTC
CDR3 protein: CASSLDPARGYTF

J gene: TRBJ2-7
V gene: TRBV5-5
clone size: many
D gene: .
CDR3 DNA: TGTGCCAGCAGCCACCCCGCCTACGAGCAGTACTTC
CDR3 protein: CASSHPAYEQYF

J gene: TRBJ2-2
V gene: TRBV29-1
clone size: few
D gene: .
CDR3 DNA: TGCAGCGTTGCTGGGGGCGACGCCGGGGAGCTGTTTTTT
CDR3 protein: CSVAGGDAGELFF

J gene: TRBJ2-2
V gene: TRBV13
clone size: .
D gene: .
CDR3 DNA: TGTGCCAGCAGCTCCGATGAGGCGGGGAGCTACACCGGGGAGCTGTTTTTT
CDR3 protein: CASSSDEAGSYTGELFF

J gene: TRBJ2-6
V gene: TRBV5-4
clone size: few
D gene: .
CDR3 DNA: TGTGCCAGCAGCTTCCAGGGTCGCTCTGGGGCCAACGTCCTGACTTTC
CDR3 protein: CASSFQGRSGANVLTF

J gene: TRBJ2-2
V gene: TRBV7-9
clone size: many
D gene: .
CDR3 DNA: TGTGCCAGCAGCTTAATGGTCGGGGAGCTGTTTTTT
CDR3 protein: CASSLMVGELFF

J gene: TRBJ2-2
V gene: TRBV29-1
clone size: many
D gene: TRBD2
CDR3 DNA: TGCAGCGTTGACCGCGGGGGAATGAACACCGGGGAGCTGTTTTTT
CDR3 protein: CSVDRGGMNTGELFF

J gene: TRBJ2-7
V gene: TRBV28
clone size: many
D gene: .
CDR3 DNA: TGTGCCAGCAGTTTAGGCGGTCGCGGCGGCGAGCAGTACTTC
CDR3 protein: CASSLGGRGGEQYF

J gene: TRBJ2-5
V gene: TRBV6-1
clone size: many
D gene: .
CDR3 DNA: TGTGCCAGCAGAACCGGGGGACTCGAGACCCAGTACTTC
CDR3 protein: CASRTGGLETQYF

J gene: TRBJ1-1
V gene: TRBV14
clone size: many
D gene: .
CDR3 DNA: TGTGCCAGCAGCCAAGATGGGGGGCTGGGGAAGAACACTGAAGCTTTCTTT
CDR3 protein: CASSQDGGLGKNTEAFF

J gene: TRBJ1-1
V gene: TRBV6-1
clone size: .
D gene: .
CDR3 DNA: TGTGCCACCCTAGACAGAGTCCCTGAAGCTTTCTTT
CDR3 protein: CATLDRVPEAFF

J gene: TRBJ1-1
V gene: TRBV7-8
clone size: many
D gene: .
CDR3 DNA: TGTGCCAGCAGCCCCTTAGGGGGGTTGAACACTGAAGCTTTCTTT
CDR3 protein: CASSPLGGLNTEAFF

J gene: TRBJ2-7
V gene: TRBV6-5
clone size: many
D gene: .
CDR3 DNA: TGTGCCAGCAGTTACCTTGCAGGGAACTACGAGCAGTACTTC
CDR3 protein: CASSYLAGNYEQYF

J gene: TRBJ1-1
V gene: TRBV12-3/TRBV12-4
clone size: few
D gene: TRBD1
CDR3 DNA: TGTGCCAGCAATCCCCTGACAGGGGGCACTGAAGCTTTCTTT
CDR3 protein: CASNPLTGGTEAFF

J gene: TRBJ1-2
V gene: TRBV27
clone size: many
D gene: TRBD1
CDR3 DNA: TGTGCCAGCAGTCCGACGCCGACAGGGGGTATAGGCTACACCTTC
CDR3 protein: CASSPTPTGGIGYTF

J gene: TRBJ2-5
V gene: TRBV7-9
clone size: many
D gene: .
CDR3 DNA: TGTGCCAGCAGCTTACCCCGAGCCCATCGGGAGACCCAGTACTTC
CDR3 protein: CASSLPRAHRETQYF

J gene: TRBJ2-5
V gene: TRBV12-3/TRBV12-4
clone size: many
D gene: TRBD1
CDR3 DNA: TGTGCCAGCACCACCGGGACAGCCTGGGCGACCCAGTACTTC
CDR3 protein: CASTTGTAWATQYF

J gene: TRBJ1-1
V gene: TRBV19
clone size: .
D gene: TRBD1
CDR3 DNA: TGTGCCAGTAGTCAGGGGACAGCGAACGCTGAAGCTTTCTTT
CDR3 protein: CASSQGTANAEAFF

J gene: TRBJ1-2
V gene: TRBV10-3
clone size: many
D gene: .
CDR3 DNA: TGTGCCATCAGTATGGACAGCTTATATGGCTACACCTTC
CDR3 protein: CAISMDSLYGYTF

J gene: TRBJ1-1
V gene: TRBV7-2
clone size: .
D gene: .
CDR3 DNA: TGTGCCAGCAGCTCGACAGGTGTCAAATTGACTGAAGCTTTCTTT
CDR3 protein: CASSSTGVKLTEAFF

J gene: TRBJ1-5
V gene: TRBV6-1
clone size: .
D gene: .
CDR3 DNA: TGTGCCAGCAGTGAGAGACTGGGTTGGGATTGGAATCAGCCCCAGCATTTT
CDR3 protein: CASSERLGWDWNQPQHF

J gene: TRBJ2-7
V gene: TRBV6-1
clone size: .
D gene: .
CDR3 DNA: TGTGCCAGCAGCTTGCGCGCAGGGAGCGTCTACGAGCAGTACTTC
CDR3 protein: CASSLRAGSVYEQYF

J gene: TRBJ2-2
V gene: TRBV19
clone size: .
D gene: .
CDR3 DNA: TGTGCCAGTAGTATAGCGGCAGGTATTCGGTCCGGGGAGCTGTTTTTT
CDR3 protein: CASSIAAGIRSGELFF

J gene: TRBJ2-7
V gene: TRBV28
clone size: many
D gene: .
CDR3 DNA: TGTGCCAGCAGTCTAGGAACGGCGGGGGCCTCCTACGAGCAGTACTTC
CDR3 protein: CASSLGTAGASYEQYF

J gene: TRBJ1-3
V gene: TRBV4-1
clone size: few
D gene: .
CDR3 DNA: TGCGCCAGCAGCCAAGATTCGGGCTACGGGGGGAACACCATATATTTT
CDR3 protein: CASSQDSGYGGNTIYF

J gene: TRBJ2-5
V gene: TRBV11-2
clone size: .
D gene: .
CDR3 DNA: TGTGCCAGCAGCCCAGTTGGAGGGTTAGACCAAGAGACCCAGTACTTC
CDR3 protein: CASSPVGGLDQETQYF

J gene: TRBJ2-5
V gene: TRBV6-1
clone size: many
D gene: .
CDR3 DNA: TGTGCCAGCAGTGAAGCTAGTGGGGGGCGACAGACCCAGTACTTC
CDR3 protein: CASSEASGGRQTQYF

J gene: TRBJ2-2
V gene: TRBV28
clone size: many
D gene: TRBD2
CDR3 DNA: TGTGCCAGCAGCGCCCGAGCGGGGGAGAACACCGGGGAGCTGTTTTTT
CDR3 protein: CASSARAGENTGELFF

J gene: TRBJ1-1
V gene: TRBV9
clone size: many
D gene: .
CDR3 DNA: TGTGCCAGCAGCGCCGACATGAACACTGAAGCTTTCTTT
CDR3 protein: CASSADMNTEAFF

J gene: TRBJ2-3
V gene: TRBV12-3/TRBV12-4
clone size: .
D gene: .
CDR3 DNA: TGTGCCAGCAGTCTCCGGGACCGCCAGTATTTT
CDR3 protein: CASSLRDRQYF

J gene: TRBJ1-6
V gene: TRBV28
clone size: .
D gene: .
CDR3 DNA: TGTGCCAGCAGTCTCCCGGGATTAGGTTCACCCCTCCACTTT
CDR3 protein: CASSLPGLGSPLHF

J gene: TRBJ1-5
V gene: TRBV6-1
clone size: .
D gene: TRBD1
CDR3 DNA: TGTGCCAGCAGGAGGACAGGGGTATTAGGCAATCAGCCCCAGCATTTT
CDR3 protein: CASRRTGVLGNQPQHF

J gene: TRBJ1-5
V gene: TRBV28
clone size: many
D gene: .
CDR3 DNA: TGTGCCAGCAGTTTCCAAAGTTATCAGCCCCAGCATTTT
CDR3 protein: CASSFQSYQPQHF

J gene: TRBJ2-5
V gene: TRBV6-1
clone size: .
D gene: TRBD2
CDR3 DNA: TGTGCCAGCAGTCGGTCGACTAGCTTGGGGGAGACCCAGTACTTC
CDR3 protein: CASSRSTSLGETQYF

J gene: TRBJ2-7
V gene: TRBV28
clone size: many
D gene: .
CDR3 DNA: TGTGCCAGCAGTTTCCGGGGGTTGAGCTCCTACGAGCAGTACTTC
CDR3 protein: CASSFRGLSSYEQYF

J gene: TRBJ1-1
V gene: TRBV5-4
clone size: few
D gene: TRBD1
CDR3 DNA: TGTGCCAGCAGCTTGTATCGACAGGGGAACACTGAAGCTTTCTTT
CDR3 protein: CASSLYRQGNTEAFF

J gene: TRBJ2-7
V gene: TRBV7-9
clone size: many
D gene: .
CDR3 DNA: TGTGCCAGCAGCCCTACCCAATACGAGCAGTACTTC
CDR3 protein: CASSPTQYEQYF